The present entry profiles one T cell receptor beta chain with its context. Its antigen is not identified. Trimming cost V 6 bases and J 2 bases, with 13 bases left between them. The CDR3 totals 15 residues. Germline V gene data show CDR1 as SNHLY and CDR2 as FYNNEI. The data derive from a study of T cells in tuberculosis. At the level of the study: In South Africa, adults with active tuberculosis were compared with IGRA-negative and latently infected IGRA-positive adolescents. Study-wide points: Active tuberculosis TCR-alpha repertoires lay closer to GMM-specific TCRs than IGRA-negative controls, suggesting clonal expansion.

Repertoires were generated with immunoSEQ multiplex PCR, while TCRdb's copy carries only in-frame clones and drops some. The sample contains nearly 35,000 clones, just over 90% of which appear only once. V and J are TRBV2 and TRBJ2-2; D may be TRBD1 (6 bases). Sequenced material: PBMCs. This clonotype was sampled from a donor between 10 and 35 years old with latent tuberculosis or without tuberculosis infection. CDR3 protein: CASRRWTVNTGELFF. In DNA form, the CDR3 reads TGTGCCAGCAGGAGATGGACAGTTAACACCGGGGAGCTGTTTTTT.